These 2 T cell receptor beta chains were all obtained from the same sample, sequenced in a study of cytomegalovirus exposure and HLA in healthy donors. 60 Vbeta and 13 Jbeta primers were used in PCR. Produced via immunoSEQ multiplex PCR; TCRdb's table is partial and in-frame only. The sample carries about 130,000 clones, about 80% recorded once. What was sequenced was PBMCs. These receptors were collected from a man aged 25-45 years in good health and CMV-seronegative.

The chain joins TRBV7-2 to TRBJ2-3; TRBD2 matches at 8 bases. The CDR3 is made up of 17 amino acids. The germline V gene has CDR1 SGHTA and CDR2 FQGNSA. Germline trimming cut 1 base from V and 3 bases from J; bases unmatched to any gene: 9. CDR3 in DNA: TGTGCCAGCAGCTTAGTCTTGCTAGCGGGTTTTACAGATACGCAGTATTTT. Its translation is CASSLVLLAGFTDTQYF.

This clone has just one count. The chain recombines TRBV7-9 with TRBJ1-2; TRBD1 agrees at 8 bases. With V trimmed by 5 bases and J by 4 bases, 12 bases remained unmatched. The CDR3 runs to 16 residues. CDR1 and CDR2 from the germline V gene are SEHNR and FQNEAQ (reference sequence). DNA for the CDR3: TGTGCCAGCAGCCCTTCAGGGGGCTTTCAGTTCTATGGCTACACCTTC. It yields the protein CASSPSGGFQFYGYTF. Together with reference TRBV7-9 and TRBJ1-2, the CDR3 gives the full variable domain: DTGVSQNPRHKITKRGQNVTFRCDPISEHNRLYWYRQTLGQGPEFLTYFQNEAQLEKSRLLSDRFSAERPKGSFSTLEIQRTEQGDSAMYLCASSPSGGFQFYGYTFGSGTRLTVV.